This T cell receptor (beta chain) was documented in a study of OX40 agonist ivuxolimab in advanced cancers. Systemic immunosuppression or autoimmune disease history was grounds to exclude patients. The V gene end was trimmed by 7 bases and the J gene end by 7 bases; junction bases not matched to a gene: 4. Germline-derived CDR1 and CDR2 are LNHDA and SQIVND (reference sequence). This CDR3 is 13 amino acids long. TCRdb keeps only in-frame clones here, not all; method: immunoSEQ multiplex PCR. Of tens of thousands of clones listed, around 90% are singletons. Overall study results and limits: Averaged across samples, CD8+ T cells carried more expanded clones than CD4+ did. Clonal expansion was seen in CD4+ and CD8+ blood T cells by week 6 at 0.1 to 3.0 mg/kg.

Of note for this clone: Its antigen is still unknown.

The gene calls are TRBV19 and TRBJ1-4; 9 bases are shared with TRBD1. The receptor was derived from an adult with an advanced solid tumor such as melanoma, head and neck, liver or kidney cancer. The sample in question was CD4+ or CD8+ T cells sorted from blood, obtained in a trial of the OX40 agonist ivuxolimab. The chain's CDR3 is CASTIQGAEKLFF. The CDR3 nucleotides are TGTGCCAGTACCATACAGGGGGCTGAAAAACTGTTTTTT.